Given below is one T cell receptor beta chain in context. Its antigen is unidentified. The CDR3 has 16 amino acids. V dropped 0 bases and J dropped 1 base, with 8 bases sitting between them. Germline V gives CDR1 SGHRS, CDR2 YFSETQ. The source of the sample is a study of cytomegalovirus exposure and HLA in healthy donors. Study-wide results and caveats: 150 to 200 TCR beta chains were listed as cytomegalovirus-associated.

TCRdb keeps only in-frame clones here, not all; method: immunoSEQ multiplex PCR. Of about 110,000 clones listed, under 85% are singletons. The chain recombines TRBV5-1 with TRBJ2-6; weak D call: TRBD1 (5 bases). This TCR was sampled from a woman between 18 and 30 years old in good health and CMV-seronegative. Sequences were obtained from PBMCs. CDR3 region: CASSLVRESGANVLTF. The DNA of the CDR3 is TGCGCCAGCAGCTTGGTCAGGGAATCTGGGGCCAACGTCCTGACTTTC.